Listed below are T cell receptor beta chains from one sample, sequenced in a study of CD8+ T cells in alopecia areata. Only in-frame clones appear in the TCRdb table, and some are missing; sequencing was by immunoSEQ multiplex PCR. The data hold 150,000 to 180,000 clones, with around half observed a single time. The input for sequencing was CD8+ T cells sorted from blood, taken at week 0. The receptors come from a human donor with alopecia areata. Both conserved end residues are part of each CDR3. The D gene is left open where the match is weak. Clone size is stated in some rows and not others, as once, few, many or a class when expanded.

>TRBV11-2|-|TRBJ2-1|TRBD2|16
TGTGCCAGCAGCCCGTCCCTAGCGGCATCCTACAATGAGCAGTTCTTC
CASSPSLAASYNEQFF
>TRBV7-9|-|TRBJ1-1|-|12
TGTGCCAGCAGCCAGACAGATACTGAAGCTTTCTTT
CASSQTDTEAFF
>TRBV6-4|-|TRBJ2-2|-|13
TGTGCCAGCAGTGACTCGGGCACCGGGGAGCTGTTTTTT
CASSDSGTGELFF
>TRBV10-3|-|TRBJ1-1|TRBD1|14
TGTGCCATCAGTGAAGGGACAGCGAACACTGAAGCTTTCTTT
CAISEGTANTEAFF
>TRBV29-1|-|TRBJ1-1|TRBD1|11
TGCAGCGGTGACAGGGGCACTGAAGCTTTCTTT
CSGDRGTEAFF
>TRBV6-6|few|TRBJ2-2|-|13
TGTGCCAGCAGTTACCGGACGGTCGGGGAGCTGTTTTTT
CASSYRTVGELFF
>TRBV7-6|-|TRBJ2-1|TRBD2|13
TGTGCCAGCAGCTTAGGGTCGGGAGGCGAGCAGTTCTTC
CASSLGSGGEQFF
>TRBV29-1|-|TRBJ1-2|TRBD1|11
TGCAGCGTTTACCGACAGGGCGGGTACACCTTC
CSVYRQGGYTF
>TRBV4-3|-|TRBJ2-4|-|18
TGCGCCAGCAGCCAAGATCACGCTGGCTACCTAGCCAAAAACATTCAGTACTTC
CASSQDHAGYLAKNIQYF
>TRBV9|-|TRBJ2-7|-|15
TGTGCCAGCAGCGTAGGCCCAGGGCACTCCTACGAGCAGTACTTC
CASSVGPGHSYEQYF
>TRBV5-6|-|TRBJ2-4|-|13
TGTGCCAGCAAGGGACCAGCCAAAAACATTCAGTACTTC
CASKGPAKNIQYF
>TRBV29-1|-|TRBJ1-2|TRBD1|13
TGCAGCGTGCCTACCGGGACAGGGGGAGGCTACACCTTC
CSVPTGTGGGYTF
>TRBV5-6|-|TRBJ2-6|TRBD1|16
TGTGCCAGCAGCCCAACAGGGGCGTCTGGGGCCAACGTCCTGACTTTC
CASSPTGASGANVLTF
>TRBV29-1|few|TRBJ2-1|TRBD2|14
TGCAGCGTTGCTTACGGGGGGGCCGCGAATGAGCAGTTCTTC
CSVAYGGAANEQFF
>TRBV11-2|few|TRBJ2-1|TRBD1|16
TGTGCCAGCAGTTTTAATCGGGACAGGGAATACAATGAGCAGTTCTTC
CASSFNRDREYNEQFF
>TRBV30|-|TRBJ1-1|-|16
TGTGCCTGGAGAAGTACCCCGGACAGATTGAACACTGAAGCTTTCTTT
CAWRSTPDRLNTEAFF
>TRBV9|-|TRBJ2-7|TRBD1|14
TGTGCCAGCAGCGTCGGGGACAGCTCCTACGAGCAGTACTTC
CASSVGDSSYEQYF
>TRBV30|once|TRBJ1-1|-|14
TGTGCCTGGAGTGTCGAGGAGGGGATCCCTGAAGCTTTCTTT
CAWSVEEGIPEAFF
>TRBV30|-|TRBJ2-7|TRBD1|14
TGTGCCTGGAGTCTGGGACAGAGGTCTGGCGAGCAGTACTTC
CAWSLGQRSGEQYF
>TRBV19|-|TRBJ1-1|-|13
TGTGCCAGTAGTATGGAGATGGACACTGAAGCTTTCTTT
CASSMEMDTEAFF
>TRBV14|-|TRBJ2-3|-|12
TGTGCCAGCAGCCAGGATACAGATACGCAGTATTTT
CASSQDTDTQYF
>TRBV5-6|once|TRBJ2-3|-|14
TGTGCCAGCAGCGAGCTCAGGGGCACAGATACGCAGTATTTT
CASSELRGTDTQYF
>TRBV6-6|-|TRBJ2-2|TRBD1|16
TGTGCCAGCAGCTCTGACAGGGGGCGCGGAGGCGGGGAGCTGTTTTTT
CASSSDRGRGGGELFF
>TRBV2|-|TRBJ2-7|-|10
TGTGCCAGCAGTGTTTCCGAGCAGTACTTC
CASSVSEQYF
>TRBV4-3|-|TRBJ2-7|-|17
TGCGCCAGCAGCCAAGACCGGATGGGGCGGGGTGACCACGAGCAGTACTTC
CASSQDRMGRGDHEQYF
>TRBV7-9|-|TRBJ2-1|TRBD2|16
TGTGCCAGCAGCTCAACAATCGGACTAGTCAGCGATGAGCAGTTCTTC
CASSSTIGLVSDEQFF
>TRBV11-2|few|TRBJ2-1|-|16
TGTGCCAGCAGCTTAAAGGTGGGCAGGACACGAAATGAGCAGTTCTTC
CASSLKVGRTRNEQFF
>TRBV29-1|-|TRBJ2-5|-|11
TGCAGCGTTGACGGGGAAGAGACCCAGTACTTC
CSVDGEETQYF
>TRBV7-2|-|TRBJ2-7|TRBD1|16
TGTGCCAGCAGCTTAAGCCGACAGGGGTTGTCGTACGAGCAGTACTTC
CASSLSRQGLSYEQYF
>TRBV27|-|TRBJ1-5|TRBD1|13
TGTGCCAGCAGTTTAGGGACAGGGCAGCCCCAGCATTTT
CASSLGTGQPQHF
>TRBV18|few|TRBJ1-1|-|11
TGTGCCAGCTCACCGGACACTGAAGCTTTCTTT
CASSPDTEAFF
>TRBV7-9|few|TRBJ2-7|-|15
TGTGCCAGCAGCACTTCCTGGGGTCCCGAGGACGAGCAGTACTTC
CASSTSWGPEDEQYF
>TRBV29-1|few|TRBJ1-1|-|10
TGCAGCGTACAGACAGCTGAAGCTTTCTTT
CSVQTAEAFF
>TRBV11-2|few|TRBJ2-7|-|12
TGTGCCAGCAGCTTATCATACTACGAGCAGTACTTC
CASSLSYYEQYF
>TRBV27|few|TRBJ1-1|-|13
TGTGCCAGCAGTTTATCTAGGAACACTGAAGCTTTCTTT
CASSLSRNTEAFF
>TRBV18|once|TRBJ2-1|-|14
TGTGCCAGCTCACCGGGGATAGCGGCAAATGAGCAGTTCTTC
CASSPGIAANEQFF
>TRBV29-1|-|TRBJ1-3|TRBD1|16
TGCAGCGTTGAAGGGTTCCCAGGGGGATCTGGAAACACCATATATTTT
CSVEGFPGGSGNTIYF
>TRBV30|-|TRBJ1-1|-|11
TGTGCCTGGAGTGTAACGGCTGAAGCTTTCTTT
CAWSVTAEAFF
>TRBV5-1|-|TRBJ2-5|-|13
TGCGCCAGCAGCTTGGATGTCCAAGAGACCCAGTACTTC
CASSLDVQETQYF
>TRBV12-5|-|TRBJ2-2|-|15
TGTGCTAGTGGTTTGTTGAATTGGGACACCGGGGAGCTGTTTTTT
CASGLLNWDTGELFF
>TRBV19|-|TRBJ1-1|-|13
TGTGCCAGTAGTCCCAGTGGGGGAGCTGAAGCTTTCTTT
CASSPSGGAEAFF
>TRBV12-5|-|TRBJ1-6|-|13
TGTGCTAGTGGTTTACAGACAGGTTCACCCCTCCACTTT
CASGLQTGSPLHF
>TRBV19|-|TRBJ1-1|TRBD1|18
TGTGCCAGTAGTCTCCCTCCCGGGACAGGGGCGCCGAACACTGAAGCTTTCTTT
CASSLPPGTGAPNTEAFF
>TRBV6-1|once|TRBJ2-7|-|14
TGTGCCACCGCACCTGGTAGGTTGGTGGGCGAGCAGTACTTC
CATAPGRLVGEQYF